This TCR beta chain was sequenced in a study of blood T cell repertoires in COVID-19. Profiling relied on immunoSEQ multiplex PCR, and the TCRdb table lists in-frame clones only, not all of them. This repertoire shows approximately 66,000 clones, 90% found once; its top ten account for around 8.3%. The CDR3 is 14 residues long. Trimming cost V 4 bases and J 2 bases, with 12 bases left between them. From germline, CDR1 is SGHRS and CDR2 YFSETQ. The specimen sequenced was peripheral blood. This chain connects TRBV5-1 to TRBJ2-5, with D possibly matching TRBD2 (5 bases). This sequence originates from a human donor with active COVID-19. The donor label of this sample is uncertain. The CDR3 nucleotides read TGCGCCAGCAGCACCTCTAGCCTACAAGAGACCCAGTACTTC. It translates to CASSTSSLQETQYF.